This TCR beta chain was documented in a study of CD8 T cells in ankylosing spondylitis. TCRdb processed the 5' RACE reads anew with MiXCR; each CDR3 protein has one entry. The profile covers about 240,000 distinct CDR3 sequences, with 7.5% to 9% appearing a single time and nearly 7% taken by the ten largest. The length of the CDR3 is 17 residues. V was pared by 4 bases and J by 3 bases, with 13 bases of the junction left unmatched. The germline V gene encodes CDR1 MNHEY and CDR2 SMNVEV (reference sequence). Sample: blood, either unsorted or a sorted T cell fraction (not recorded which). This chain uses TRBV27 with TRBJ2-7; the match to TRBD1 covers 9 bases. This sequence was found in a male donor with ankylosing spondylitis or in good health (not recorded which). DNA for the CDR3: TGTGCCAGCAGTTCCCCTACCTTCGGACAGGGGCGCTACGAGCAGTACTTC. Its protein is CASSSPTFGQGRYEQYF.